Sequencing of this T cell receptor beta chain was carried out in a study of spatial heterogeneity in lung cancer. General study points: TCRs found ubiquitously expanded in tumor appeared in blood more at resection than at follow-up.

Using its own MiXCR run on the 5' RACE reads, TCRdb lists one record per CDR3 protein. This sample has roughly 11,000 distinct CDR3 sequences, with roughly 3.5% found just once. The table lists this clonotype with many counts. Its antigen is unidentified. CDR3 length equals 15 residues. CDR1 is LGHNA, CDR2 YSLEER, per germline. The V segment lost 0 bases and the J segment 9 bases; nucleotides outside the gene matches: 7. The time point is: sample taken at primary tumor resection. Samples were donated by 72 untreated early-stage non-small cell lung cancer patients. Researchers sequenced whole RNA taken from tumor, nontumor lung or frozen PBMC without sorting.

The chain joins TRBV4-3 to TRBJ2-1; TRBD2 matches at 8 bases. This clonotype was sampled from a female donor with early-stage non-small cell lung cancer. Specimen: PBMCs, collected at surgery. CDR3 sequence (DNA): TGCGCCAGCAGCCAAGATGGACTAGCTATTGGTGAGCAGTTCTTC. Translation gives CASSQDGLAIGEQFF.